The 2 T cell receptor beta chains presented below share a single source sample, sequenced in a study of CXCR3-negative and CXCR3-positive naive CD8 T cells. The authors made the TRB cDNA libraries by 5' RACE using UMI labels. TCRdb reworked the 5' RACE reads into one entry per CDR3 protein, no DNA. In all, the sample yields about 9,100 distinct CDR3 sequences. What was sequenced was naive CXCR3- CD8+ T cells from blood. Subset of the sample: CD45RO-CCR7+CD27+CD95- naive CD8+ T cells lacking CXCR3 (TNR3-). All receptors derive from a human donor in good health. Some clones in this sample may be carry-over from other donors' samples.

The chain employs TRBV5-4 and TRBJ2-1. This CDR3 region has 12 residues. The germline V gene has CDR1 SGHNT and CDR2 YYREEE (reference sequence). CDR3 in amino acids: CASSRGQVEQFF.

CDR3 loop: CASSPDGGSYNEQFF. The gene calls are TRBV7-8 and TRBJ2-1; the TCRdb D gene call, TRBD1, has no DNA to confirm it. Germline lookup yields CDR1 SGHVS and CDR2 FQNEAQ. The CDR3 sequence is 15 residues long.